This T cell receptor (beta chain) was sequenced during a study of shared clonotypes between healthy human individuals. Study-wide results and limits: It was the non-shared clonotypes that had lower generation probabilities than clonotypes shared by all four donors.

It was at deep level that the assay was run. Sequenced by immunoSEQ multiplex PCR; TCRdb stores in-frame clones only, minus some. The sample contains millions of clones, 85% to 95% of which appear only once. Naive CD8 cells lacked CD45RO and underwent positive selection for CCR7, leaving out terminally differentiated effector memory CD45RA+ cells. The donors, all of them Caucasian adults, lived in Nashville, Tennessee. V dropped 10 bases and J dropped 6; count of bases not matched to a gene: 13. The CDR3 is 16 amino acids. Germline-derived CDR1 and CDR2 are MDHEN and SYDVKM. As to this clone: The antigen is undetermined.

This TCR was sampled from a man younger than 35 in good health. Sequences were obtained from naive CD8+ T cells sorted from blood. The rearrangement joins TRBV28 to TRBJ2-1; 12 nucleotides align to TRBD2. The CDR3 region is CATRVILAGGPNEQFF. CDR3 sequence (DNA): TGTGCCACTCGCGTGATCCTAGCGGGGGGGCCCAATGAGCAGTTCTTC.